These 14 T cell receptor beta chains came from one sample sequenced in a study of blood T cell repertoires in COVID-19. Here immunoSEQ multiplex PCR was the method, and the copy in TCRdb shows in-frame clones only, minus some. The sample has approximately 170,000 clones, 80% to 90% seen once. Specimen: PBMCs or T cells enriched from blood (not recorded which). These receptors were collected from a woman aged 45-65 years in a cohort exposed to, infected with or recovered from COVID-19 (not recorded which).

J is TRBJ1-1 and V is TRBV5-1; D is ambiguous. Per germline, CDR1 SGHRS and CDR2 YFSETQ. The CDR3 has 17 amino acids. Trimming left V 0 bases short and J 0 bases short, with 15 bases between. The CDR3 DNA sequence: TGCGCCAGCAGCTTGGCCGGGTCCGTCGCTCTGAACACTGAAGCTTTCTTT. As protein: CASSLAGSVALNTEAFF.

The chain combines TRBV28 with TRBJ2-7, with TRBD1 matching over 8 bases. Germline lookup yields CDR1 MDHEN and CDR2 SYDVKM. V lost 2 bases and J lost 3; bases outside the gene matches: 3. The CDR3 loop spans 14 amino acids. CDR3 in amino acids: CASSLPGQVYEQYF. DNA for the CDR3: TGTGCCAGCAGTTTACCGGGACAGGTCTACGAGCAGTACTTC.

This sequence joins TRBV4-1 and TRBJ2-5, with 9 bases aligning to TRBD2. The CDR3 is 14 amino acids. J was trimmed by 1 base and V by 3 bases; bases with no gene match: 0. Germline V gives CDR1 MGHRA, CDR2 YSYEKL. The CDR3 coding sequence is TGCGCCAGCAGCCAGACTAGCGGCCAAGAGACCCAGTACTTC. Protein sequence: CASSQTSGQETQYF.

J is TRBJ1-1 and V is TRBV18, with TRBD1 as a possible D gene (6 bases). The CDR3 is made up of 15 amino acids. V was trimmed by 3 bases and J by 0 bases, leaving 11 bases between them. Germline assignment: CDR1 KGHSH and CDR2 LQKENI. CDR3 sequence (DNA): TGTGCCAGCTCACCTACAGGGAATGTGAACACTGAAGCTTTCTTT. Its protein product is CASSPTGNVNTEAFF.

The chain links TRBV7-3 to TRBJ2-3; TRBD2 aligns across 10 bases. Germline CDR1 SGHTA, CDR2 FQGTGA. The CDR3 consists of 16 residues. Trimming at V came to 2 bases and at J to 1 base, leaving 3 bases not matched to a gene. The CDR3 spells CASSLQAGGGTDTQYF. The DNA of the CDR3 is TGTGCCAGCAGCTTACAAGCGGGAGGGGGCACAGATACGCAGTATTTT. Complete variable domain (other parts from reference TRBV7-3 and TRBJ2-3): GAGVSQTPSNKVTEKGKYVELRCDPISGHTALYWYRQSLGQGPEFLIYFQGTGAADDSGLPNDRFFAVRPEGSVSTLKIQRTERGDSAVYLCASSLQAGGGTDTQYFGPGTRLTVL.

This clone was recorded a few times. The rearrangement links TRBV18 to TRBJ2-3; D might be TRBD2 (5 bases). The CDR3 sequence is 15 residues long. Germline lookup yields CDR1 KGHSH and CDR2 LQKENI. The V end lost 5 bases, the J end lost 6 bases, and 18 bases lay between the germline ends. For the CDR3, the DNA is TGTGCCAGCTCATCCTCGGACTTTGGCATGGATACGCAGTATTTT. Translating it yields CASSSSDFGMDTQYF.

This chain connects TRBV5-8 to TRBJ1-2, with 9 positions matching TRBD1. This CDR3 comprises 15 residues. Trimming took 0 bases from V and 4 from J; bases not matched to a gene: 4. Germline loops: CDR1 SGHTS, CDR2 YDEGEE. CDR3 protein: CASSLAGTGSYGYTF. The CDR3 bases are TGTGCCAGCAGCTTGGCGGGGACAGGGTCCTATGGCTACACCTTC.

The chain joins TRBV24-1 to TRBJ2-3; TRBD1 aligns across 9 bases. Losses at the gene ends were 4 bases for V and 4 bases for J; bases not matched to a gene: 8. This CDR3 has 16 amino acids. CDR1 and CDR2 (germline): KGHDR, SFDVKD. CDR3 residues: CATSEPIGQGPDTQYF. The CDR3 DNA sequence: TGTGCCACCAGTGAACCTATAGGACAGGGGCCAGATACGCAGTATTTT.

J is TRBJ1-1 and V is TRBV5-1; weak D call: TRBD1 (5 bases). V shed 2 bases and J shed 1 base, with 12 bases lying between them. Per the germline V gene, CDR1 is SGHRS and CDR2 is YFSETQ. The CDR3 length is 15 residues. Here the CDR3 reads CASSLSGNENTEAFF. In DNA, the CDR3 is TGCGCCAGCAGCTTATCAGGGAATGAGAACACTGAAGCTTTCTTT.

The chain recombines TRBV19 with TRBJ2-3; D might be TRBD2 (5 bases). The ends were cut back, 0 bases at V and 3 bases at J, with 10 bases in the middle. The length of the CDR3 is 15 residues. Germline-derived CDR1 and CDR2 are LNHDA and SQIVND (reference sequence). The CDR3 sequence: CASSIDRDWTDTQYF. The CDR3 region has the DNA TGTGCCAGTAGTATAGACCGGGATTGGACAGATACGCAGTATTTT.

The chain couples TRBV24-1 to TRBJ2-1, with 10 bases aligning to TRBD1. Germline lookup yields CDR1 KGHDR and CDR2 SFDVKD. V lost 9 bases and J lost 3; bases outside the gene matches: 1. CDR3 length: 13 amino acids. In nucleotides, the CDR3 is TGTGCCACCGGGACAGGGGTCTACAATGAGCAGTTCTTC. Translation: CATGTGVYNEQFF.

J is TRBJ2-2 and V is TRBV29-1; tentative D call: TRBD2 (6 bases). In germline, CDR1 is SQVTM, CDR2 ANQGSEA. Trimming shortened V by 1 base and J by 5 bases, and 23 bases separated the two germline ends. This CDR3 comprises 18 residues. CDR3 bases: TGCAGCGTTGAAGTTAAATCGGGCGGGATAAGGGGTACCGGGGAGCTGTTTTTT. Amino acid sequence: CSVEVKSGGIRGTGELFF.

The gene calls are TRBV5-4 and TRBJ2-5; 8 bases are shared with TRBD2. Germline CDR1 is SGHNT and CDR2 is YYREEE (reference sequence). V was pared by 0 bases and J by 1 base, with 5 bases of the junction left unmatched. There are 16 residues in the CDR3. CDR3 sequence (DNA): TGTGCCAGCAGCTTGGGAGCGGGAGCGGGCCAAGAGACCCAGTACTTC. The encoded protein is CASSLGAGAGQETQYF.

The chain combines TRBV28 with TRBJ1-5; tentative D call: TRBD1 (5 bases). The CDR3 covers 16 residues. Per the germline V gene, CDR1 is MDHEN and CDR2 is SYDVKM. Trimming left V 7 bases short and J 0 bases short, with 16 bases between. CDR3 nucleotide sequence: TGTGCCAGCACCCCGGGGGTCAGTAATAGCAATCAGCCCCAGCATTTT. Its translation is CASTPGVSNSNQPQHF.